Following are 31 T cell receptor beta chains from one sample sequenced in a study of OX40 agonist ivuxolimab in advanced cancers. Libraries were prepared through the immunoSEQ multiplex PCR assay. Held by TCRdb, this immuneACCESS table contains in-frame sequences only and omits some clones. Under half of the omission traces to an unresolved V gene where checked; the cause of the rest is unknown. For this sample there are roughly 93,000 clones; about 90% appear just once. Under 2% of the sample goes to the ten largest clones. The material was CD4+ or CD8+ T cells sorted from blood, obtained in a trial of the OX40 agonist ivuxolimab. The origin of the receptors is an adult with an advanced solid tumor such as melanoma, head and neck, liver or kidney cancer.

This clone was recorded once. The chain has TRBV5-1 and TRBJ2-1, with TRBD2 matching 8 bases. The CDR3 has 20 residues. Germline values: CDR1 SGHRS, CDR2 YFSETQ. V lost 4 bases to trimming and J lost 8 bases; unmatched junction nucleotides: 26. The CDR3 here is CASSPLPTNTPAGATDEQFF. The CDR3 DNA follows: TGCGCCAGCAGCCCGTTACCCACTAACACACCAGCGGGAGCCACAGATGAGCAGTTCTTC.

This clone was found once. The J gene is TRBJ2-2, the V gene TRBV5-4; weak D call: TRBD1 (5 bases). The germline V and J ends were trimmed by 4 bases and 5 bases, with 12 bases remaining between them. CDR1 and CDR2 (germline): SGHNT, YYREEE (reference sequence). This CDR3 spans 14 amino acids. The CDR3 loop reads CASSDLQGTGELFF. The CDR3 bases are TGTGCCAGCAGCGACCTTCAGGGTACCGGGGAGCTGTTTTTT.

The CDR3 sequence: CARSPRGLGEAFF. CDR3 nucleotides: TGTGCCAGAAGCCCCCGCGGCCTTGGTGAAGCTTTCTTT. The chain has TRBV5-3 and TRBJ1-1; D ambiguous. TRBV5-3 is reported as an ORF; its role is uncertain. This CDR3 is built from 13 residues. V lost 4 bases, J lost 7 bases, and 14 bases lay in between.

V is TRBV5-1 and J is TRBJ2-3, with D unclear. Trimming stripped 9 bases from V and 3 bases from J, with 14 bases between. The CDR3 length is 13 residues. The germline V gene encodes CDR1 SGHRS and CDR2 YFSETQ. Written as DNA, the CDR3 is TGCGCCACCCAGGAGCGCGATACAGATACGCAGTATTTT. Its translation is CATQERDTDTQYF.

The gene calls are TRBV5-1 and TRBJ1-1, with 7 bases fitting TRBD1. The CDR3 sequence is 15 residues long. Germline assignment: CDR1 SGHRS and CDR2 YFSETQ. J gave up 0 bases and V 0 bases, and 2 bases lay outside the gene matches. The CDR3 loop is CASSLGQGLNTEAFF. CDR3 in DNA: TGCGCCAGCAGCTTGGGACAGGGTCTGAACACTGAAGCTTTCTTT.

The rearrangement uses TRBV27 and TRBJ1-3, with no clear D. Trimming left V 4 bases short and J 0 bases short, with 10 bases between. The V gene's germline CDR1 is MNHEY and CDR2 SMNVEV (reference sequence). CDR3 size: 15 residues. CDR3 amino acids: CASSSRHFSGNTIYF. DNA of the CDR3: TGTGCCAGCAGTTCCAGACATTTCTCTGGAAACACCATATATTTT.

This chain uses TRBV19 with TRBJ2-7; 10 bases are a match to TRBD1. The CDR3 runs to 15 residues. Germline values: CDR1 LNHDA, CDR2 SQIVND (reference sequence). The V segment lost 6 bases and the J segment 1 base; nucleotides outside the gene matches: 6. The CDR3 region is CASSQPGQGSYEQYF. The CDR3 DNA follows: TGTGCCAGTAGCCAGCCGGGACAGGGGTCCTACGAGCAGTACTTC.

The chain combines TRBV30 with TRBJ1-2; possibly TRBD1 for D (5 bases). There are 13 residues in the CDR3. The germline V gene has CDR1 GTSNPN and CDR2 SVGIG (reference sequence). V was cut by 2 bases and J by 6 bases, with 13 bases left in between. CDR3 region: CAWSSHPGDGYTF. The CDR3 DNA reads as TGTGCCTGGAGTTCCCACCCGGGGGATGGCTACACCTTC.

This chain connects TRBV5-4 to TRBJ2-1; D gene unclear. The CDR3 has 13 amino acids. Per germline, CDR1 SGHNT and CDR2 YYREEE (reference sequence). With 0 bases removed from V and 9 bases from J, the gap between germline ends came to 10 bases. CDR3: CASSLVGSREQFF. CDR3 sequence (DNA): TGTGCCAGCAGCTTGGTCGGGTCCCGTGAGCAGTTCTTC.

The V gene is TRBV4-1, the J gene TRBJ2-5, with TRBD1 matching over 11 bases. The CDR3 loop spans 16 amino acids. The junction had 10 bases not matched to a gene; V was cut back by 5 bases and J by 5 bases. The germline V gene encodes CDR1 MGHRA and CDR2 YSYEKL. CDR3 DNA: TGCGCCAGCAGCAAAACGGACAGGGGGCGAGGGGAGACCCAGTACTTC. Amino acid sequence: CASSKTDRGRGETQYF.

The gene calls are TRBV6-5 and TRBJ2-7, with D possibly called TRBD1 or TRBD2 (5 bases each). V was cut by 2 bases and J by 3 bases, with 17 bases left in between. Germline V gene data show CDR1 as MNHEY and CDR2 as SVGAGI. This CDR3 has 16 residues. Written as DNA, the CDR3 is TGTGCCAGCAGTTACAATACCGGGACCAAGATCTACGAGCAGTACTTC. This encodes CASSYNTGTKIYEQYF.

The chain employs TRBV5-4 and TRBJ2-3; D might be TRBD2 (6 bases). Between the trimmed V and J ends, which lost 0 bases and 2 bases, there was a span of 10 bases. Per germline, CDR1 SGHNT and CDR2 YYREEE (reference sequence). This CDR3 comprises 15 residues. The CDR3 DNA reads TGTGCCAGCAGCTTGGGGGGGACTGTCACAGATACGCAGTATTTT. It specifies CASSLGGTVTDTQYF.

The CDR3 DNA follows: TGTGCCATCAGTGATGCCGGGACTAGCAGGGAGACCCAGTACTTC. Its protein product is CAISDAGTSRETQYF. The V gene is TRBV10-3, the J gene TRBJ2-5; the match to TRBD2 covers 9 bases. V was pared by 3 bases and J by 5 bases, with 7 bases of the junction left unmatched. Germline V gives CDR1 ENHRY, CDR2 SYGVKD. This CDR3 has 15 amino acids.

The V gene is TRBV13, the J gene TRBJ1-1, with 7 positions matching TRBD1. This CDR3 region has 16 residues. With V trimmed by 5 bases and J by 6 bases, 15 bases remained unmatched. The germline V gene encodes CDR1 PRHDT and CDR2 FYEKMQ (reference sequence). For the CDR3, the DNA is TGTGCCAGCAGCCGCCTAGACAGGGTTGACGGTCCTGAAGCTTTCTTT. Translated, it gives CASSRLDRVDGPEAFF.

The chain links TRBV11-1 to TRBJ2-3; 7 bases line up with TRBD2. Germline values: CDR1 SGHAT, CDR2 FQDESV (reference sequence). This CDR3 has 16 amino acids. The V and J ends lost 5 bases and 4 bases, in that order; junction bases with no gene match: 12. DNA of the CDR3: TGTGCCAGCAGCCTAAGACTAGCCCATCCCCCAGATACGCAGTATTTT. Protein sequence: CASSLRLAHPPDTQYF.

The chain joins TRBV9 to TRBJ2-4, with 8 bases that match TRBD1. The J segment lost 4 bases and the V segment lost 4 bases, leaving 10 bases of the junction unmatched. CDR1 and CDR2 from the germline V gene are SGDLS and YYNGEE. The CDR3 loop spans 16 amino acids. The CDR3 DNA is TGTGCCAGCAGCTCCGGGACAGGATATACAAAAAACATTCAGTACTTC. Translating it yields CASSSGTGYTKNIQYF.

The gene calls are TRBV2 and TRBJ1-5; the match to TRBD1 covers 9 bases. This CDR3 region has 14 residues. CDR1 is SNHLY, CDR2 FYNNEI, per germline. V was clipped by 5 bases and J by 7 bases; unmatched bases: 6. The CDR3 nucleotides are TGTGCCAGCAGTTCCGGACAGGGGAGCCAGCCCCAGCATTTT. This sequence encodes CASSSGQGSQPQHF.

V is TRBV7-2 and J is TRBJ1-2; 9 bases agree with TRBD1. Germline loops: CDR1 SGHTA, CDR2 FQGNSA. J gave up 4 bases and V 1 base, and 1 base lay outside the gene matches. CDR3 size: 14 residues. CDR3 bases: TGTGCCAGCAGCTTAGGACAGGGGGTCTATGGCTACACCTTC. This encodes CASSLGQGVYGYTF.

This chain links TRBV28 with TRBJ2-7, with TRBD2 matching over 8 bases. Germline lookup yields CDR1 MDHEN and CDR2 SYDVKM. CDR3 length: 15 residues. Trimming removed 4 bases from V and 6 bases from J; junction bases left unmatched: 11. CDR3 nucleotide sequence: TGTGCCAGCAGTTCATCCCAACTGGCGGGAGGCGAGCAGTACTTC. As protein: CASSSSQLAGGEQYF.

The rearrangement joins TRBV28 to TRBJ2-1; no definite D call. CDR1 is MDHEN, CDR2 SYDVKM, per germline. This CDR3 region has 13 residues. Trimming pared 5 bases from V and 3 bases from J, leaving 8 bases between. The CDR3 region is CASSIHGYNEQFF. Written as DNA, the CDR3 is TGTGCCAGCAGTATTCACGGCTACAATGAGCAGTTCTTC. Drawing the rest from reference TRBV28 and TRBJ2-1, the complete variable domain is DVKVTQSSRYLVKRTGEKVFLECVQDMDHENMFWYRQDPGLGLRLIYFSYDVKMKEKGDIPEGYSVSREKKERFSLILESASTNQTSMYLCASSIHGYNEQFFGPGTRLTVL.

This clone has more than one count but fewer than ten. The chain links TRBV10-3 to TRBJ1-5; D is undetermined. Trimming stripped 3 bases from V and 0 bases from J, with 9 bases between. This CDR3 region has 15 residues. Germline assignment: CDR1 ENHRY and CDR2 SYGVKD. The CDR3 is CAISESADSNQPQHF. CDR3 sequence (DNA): TGTGCCATCAGTGAATCGGCTGATAGCAATCAGCCCCAGCATTTT.

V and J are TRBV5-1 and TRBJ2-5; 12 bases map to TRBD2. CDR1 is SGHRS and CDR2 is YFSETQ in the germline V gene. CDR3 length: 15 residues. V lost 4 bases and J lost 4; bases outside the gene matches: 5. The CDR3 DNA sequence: TGCGCCAGCAGCCCGGAGGGACTAGCGGGAGAGACCCAGTACTTC. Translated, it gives CASSPEGLAGETQYF.

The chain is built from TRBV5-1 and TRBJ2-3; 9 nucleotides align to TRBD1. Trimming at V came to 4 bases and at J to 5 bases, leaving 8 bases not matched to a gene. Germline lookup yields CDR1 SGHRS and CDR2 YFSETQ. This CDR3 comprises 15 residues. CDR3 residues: CASSADRGVRDTQYF. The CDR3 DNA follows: TGCGCCAGCAGCGCGGACAGGGGAGTTAGAGATACGCAGTATTTT. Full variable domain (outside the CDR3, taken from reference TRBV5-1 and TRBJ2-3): KAGVTQTPRYLIKTRGQQVTLSCSPISGHRSVSWYQQTPGQGLQFLFEYFSETQRNKGNFPGRFSGRQFSNSRSEMNVSTLELGDSALYLCASSADRGVRDTQYFGPGTRLTVL.

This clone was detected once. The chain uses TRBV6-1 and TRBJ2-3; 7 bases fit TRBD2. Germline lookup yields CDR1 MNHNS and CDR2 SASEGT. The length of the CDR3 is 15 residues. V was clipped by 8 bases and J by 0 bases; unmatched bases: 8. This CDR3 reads CASGGLAVSTDTQYF. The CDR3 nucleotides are TGTGCCAGCGGTGGGCTAGCGGTTAGCACAGATACGCAGTATTTT.

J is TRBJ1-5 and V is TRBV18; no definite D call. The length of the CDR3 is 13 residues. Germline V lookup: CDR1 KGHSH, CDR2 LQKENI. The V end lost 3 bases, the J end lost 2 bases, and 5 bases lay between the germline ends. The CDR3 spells CASSPPGNQPQHF. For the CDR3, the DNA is TGTGCCAGCTCACCTCCGGGCAATCAGCCCCAGCATTTT.

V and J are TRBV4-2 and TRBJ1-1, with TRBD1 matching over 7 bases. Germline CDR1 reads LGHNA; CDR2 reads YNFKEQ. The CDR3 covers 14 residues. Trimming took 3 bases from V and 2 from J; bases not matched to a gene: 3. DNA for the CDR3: TGTGCCAGCAGCCAGACAGGGTATAACACTGAAGCTTTCTTT. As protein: CASSQTGYNTEAFF.

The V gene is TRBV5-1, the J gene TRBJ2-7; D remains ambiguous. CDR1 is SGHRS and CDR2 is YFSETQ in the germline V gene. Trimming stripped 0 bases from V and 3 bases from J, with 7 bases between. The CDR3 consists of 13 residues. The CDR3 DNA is TGCGCCAGCAGCTTGGGCAGAGACTACGAGCAGTACTTC. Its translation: CASSLGRDYEQYF.

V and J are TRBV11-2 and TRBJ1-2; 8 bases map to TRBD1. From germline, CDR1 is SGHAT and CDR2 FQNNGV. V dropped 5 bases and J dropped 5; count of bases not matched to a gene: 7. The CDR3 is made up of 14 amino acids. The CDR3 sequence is CASSPGQGLYGYTF. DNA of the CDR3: TGTGCCAGCAGCCCTGGACAGGGTTTATATGGCTACACCTTC.

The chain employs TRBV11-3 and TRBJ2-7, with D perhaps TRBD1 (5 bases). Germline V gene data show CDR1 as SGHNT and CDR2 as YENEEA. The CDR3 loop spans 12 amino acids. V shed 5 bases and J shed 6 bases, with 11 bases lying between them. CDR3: CASSARVGEQYF. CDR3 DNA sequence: TGTGCCAGCAGCGCCAGGGTCGGCGAGCAGTACTTC. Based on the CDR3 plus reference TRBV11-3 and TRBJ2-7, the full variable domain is EAGVVQSPRYKIIEKKQPVAFWCNPISGHNTLYWYLQNLGQGPELLIRYENEEAVDDSQLPKDRFSAERLKGVDSTLKIQPAELGDSAVYLCASSARVGEQYFGPGTRLTVT.

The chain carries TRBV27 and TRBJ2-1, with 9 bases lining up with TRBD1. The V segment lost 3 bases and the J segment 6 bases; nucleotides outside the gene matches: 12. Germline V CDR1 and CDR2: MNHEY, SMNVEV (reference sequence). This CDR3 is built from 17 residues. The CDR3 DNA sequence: TGTGCCAGCAGTTTCTCAACCGGGACAGGGTTTGGCAATGAGCAGTTCTTC. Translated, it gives CASSFSTGTGFGNEQFF.

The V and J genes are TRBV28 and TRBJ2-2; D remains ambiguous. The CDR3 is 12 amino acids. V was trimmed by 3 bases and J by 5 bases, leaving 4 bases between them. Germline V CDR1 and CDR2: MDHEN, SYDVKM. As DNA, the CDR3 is TGTGCCAGCAGTTTTCTTACCGGGGAGCTGTTTTTT. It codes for CASSFLTGELFF.